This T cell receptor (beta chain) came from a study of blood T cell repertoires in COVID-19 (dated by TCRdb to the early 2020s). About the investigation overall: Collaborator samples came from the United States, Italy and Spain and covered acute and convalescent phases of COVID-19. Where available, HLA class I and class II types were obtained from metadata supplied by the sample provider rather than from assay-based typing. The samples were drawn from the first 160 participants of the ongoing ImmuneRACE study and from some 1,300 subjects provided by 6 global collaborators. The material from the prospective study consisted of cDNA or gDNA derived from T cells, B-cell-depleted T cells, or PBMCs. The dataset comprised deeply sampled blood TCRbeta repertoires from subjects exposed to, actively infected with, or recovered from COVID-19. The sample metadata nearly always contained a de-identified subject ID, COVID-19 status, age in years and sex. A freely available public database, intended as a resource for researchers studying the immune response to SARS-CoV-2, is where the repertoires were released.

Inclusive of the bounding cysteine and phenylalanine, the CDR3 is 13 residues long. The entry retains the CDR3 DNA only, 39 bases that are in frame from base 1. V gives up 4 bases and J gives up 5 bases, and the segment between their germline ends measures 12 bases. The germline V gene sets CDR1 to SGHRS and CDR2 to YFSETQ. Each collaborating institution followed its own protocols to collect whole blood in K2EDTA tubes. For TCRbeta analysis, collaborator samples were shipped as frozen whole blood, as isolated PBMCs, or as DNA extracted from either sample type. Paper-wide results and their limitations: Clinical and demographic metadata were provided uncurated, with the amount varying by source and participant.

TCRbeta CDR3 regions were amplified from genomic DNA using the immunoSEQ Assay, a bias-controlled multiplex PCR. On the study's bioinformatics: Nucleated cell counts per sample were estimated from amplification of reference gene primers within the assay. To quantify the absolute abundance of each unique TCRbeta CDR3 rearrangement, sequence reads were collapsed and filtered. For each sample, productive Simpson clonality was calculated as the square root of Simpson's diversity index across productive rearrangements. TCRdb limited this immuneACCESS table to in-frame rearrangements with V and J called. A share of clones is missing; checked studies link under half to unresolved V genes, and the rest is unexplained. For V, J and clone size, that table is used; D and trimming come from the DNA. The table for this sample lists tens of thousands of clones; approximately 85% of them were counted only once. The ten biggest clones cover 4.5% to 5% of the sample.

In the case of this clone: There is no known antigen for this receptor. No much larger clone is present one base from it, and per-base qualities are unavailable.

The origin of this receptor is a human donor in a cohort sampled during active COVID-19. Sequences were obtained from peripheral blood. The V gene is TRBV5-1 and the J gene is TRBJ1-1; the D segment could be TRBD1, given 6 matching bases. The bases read TGCGCCAGCAGCCTAACAGGGTTGACTGAAGCTTTCTTT. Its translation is CASSLTGLTEAFF.